This TCR beta chain is drawn from a study of blood T cells in healthy people across ages. General study findings and limits: With age, beta diversity per million T cells declined roughly linearly, significantly by approximately 40. The diversity estimates, figures obtained from one million T cells, were considered underestimates.

This clonotype has more than one count but fewer than ten. Antigen: not known. Total RNA extracted from each sample amounted to at least 5.5 micrograms. The CDR3 is 13 residues long. Trimming pared 8 bases from V and 4 bases from J, leaving 12 bases between. Germline loops: CDR1 MNHEY, CDR2 SVGEGT. Sample-barcoded 5' priming and a J-beta primer mix drove a second PCR of 7 to 11 cycles. Sequencing yielded, for each sample, at least 3 million paired-end reads carrying CDR3. One entry per CDR3 protein, called by TCRdb with MiXCR from the 5' RACE reads. The profile shows over 1,500,000 distinct CDR3 sequences, 40% to 55% of them singletons.

V is TRBV6-2 or TRBV6-3 and J is TRBJ2-1; D could derive from TRBD1 or TRBD2 (6 bases each). The receptor was isolated from a woman aged 40 to 50 in good health. The material sequenced was blood. The CDR3 region is CASVLGGYNEQFF. The CDR3, as DNA: TGTGCCAGCGTTCTAGGGGGGTACAATGAGCAGTTCTTC.